The 26 T cell receptor beta chains given below trace back to one sample, sequenced in a study of blood T cells in healthy people across ages. Then a second PCR, running about 6 to 12 cycles, was carried out with a sample-barcoded 5' primer and a J-beta primer mix. TCRdb fed the 5' RACE reads into MiXCR, producing one record per CDR3 protein. Of 700,000 to 950,000 distinct CDR3 sequences listed, roughly 64% are singletons. Material: blood. Receptors were obtained from a man under 40 in good health.

The chain employs TRBV20-1 and TRBJ2-2, with D tentatively TRBD2 (5 bases). V gave up 5 bases and J gave up 0 bases, with 13 bases separating them. The CDR3 totals 15 residues. Germline CDR1 is DFQATT and CDR2 is SNEGSKA (reference sequence). This CDR3 is CSAGAAAANTGELFF. The CDR3 nucleotides are TGCAGTGCTGGAGCGGCAGCGGCGAACACCGGGGAGCTGTTTTTT.

The CDR3 loop is CASSYASKYNEQFF. The CDR3 DNA reads TGTGCCAGCAGTTACGCGTCGAAGTACAATGAGCAGTTCTTC. The rearrangement joins TRBV6-6 to TRBJ2-1; D not resolved. CDR1 is MNHNY, CDR2 SVGAGI, per germline (reference sequence). V lost 2 bases and J lost 4, with 9 bases in between. The CDR3 is 14 residues long.

The gene calls are TRBV5-5 and TRBJ1-5; a possible D gene is TRBD1 (5 bases). Germline V lookup: CDR1 SGHKS, CDR2 YYEKEE (reference sequence). The CDR3 consists of 16 residues. V lost 4 bases to trimming and J lost 0 bases, with 14 bases between them. For the CDR3, the DNA is TGTGCCAGCAGCCTAGACGGGGGATATAGCAATCAGCCCCAGCATTTT. Translated, it gives CASSLDGGYSNQPQHF.

This chain links TRBV4-1 with TRBJ2-1, with 10 bases fitting TRBD2. Germline assignment: CDR1 MGHRA and CDR2 YSYEKL. V was pared by 4 bases and J by 5 bases, with 5 bases of the junction left unmatched. The CDR3 loop spans 15 amino acids. Here the CDR3 reads CASSRSSGRHNEQFF. The CDR3 DNA reads as TGCGCCAGCAGCCGGTCTAGCGGGAGACACAATGAGCAGTTCTTC.

The chain links TRBV11-2 to TRBJ2-7; D is unresolved. Germline CDR1 is SGHAT and CDR2 is FQNNGV. The germline V and J ends were trimmed by 5 bases and 7 bases, with 12 bases remaining between them. The CDR3 is made up of 12 amino acids. The CDR3 here is CASSPTGWEQYF. The CDR3 DNA follows: TGTGCCAGCAGCCCCACGGGCTGGGAGCAGTACTTC.

The chain joins TRBV5-6 to TRBJ2-5; D is perhaps TRBD2 (6 bases). The DNA end lines up better with TRBJ2-7; the J call may be wrong. Germline lookup yields CDR1 SGHDT and CDR2 YYEEEE. The CDR3 extends over 13 amino acids. The CDR3, as DNA: TGTGCCAGCAGCCTGCGGGGTCCCCTCGAGCAGTACTTC. Its translation is CASSLRGPLEQYF.

V is TRBV29-1 and J is TRBJ2-1, with a weak D call TRBD2 (5 bases). The germline V gene encodes CDR1 SQVTM and CDR2 ANQGSEA. V was clipped by 7 bases and J by 6 bases, with 16 bases between them. This CDR3 has 13 amino acids. DNA for the CDR3: TGCAGCGCCATGGACTTGTTAGGCAATGAGCAGTTCTTC. As protein: CSAMDLLGNEQFF.

Points on this clonotype: Sequence at one end of the junction differs from germline and may be a read error. This chain links TRBV15 with TRBJ1-5; D may be TRBD1 (6 bases). Germline V gene lookup returns CDR1 LNHNV and CDR2 YYDKDF (reference sequence). The CDR3 sequence is 16 residues long. The chain's CDR3 is CATGRGDIYSNQPQHF. CDR3 nucleotide sequence: TGTGCCACCGGCAGAGGGGACATTTATAGCAATCAGCCCCAGCATTTT. Using reference TRBV15 and TRBJ1-5 for the parts outside the CDR3, the full variable domain is DAMVIQNPRYQVTQFGKPVTLSCSQTLNHNVMYWYQQKSSQAPKLLFHYYDKDFNNEADTPDNFQSRRPNTSFCFLDIRSPGLGDTAMYLCATGRGDIYSNQPQHFGDGTRLSIL.

The genes are TRBV11-2 and TRBJ2-1, with TRBD1 matching 9 bases. This CDR3 region has 15 residues. Trimming cost V 1 base and J 6 bases; bases outside gene matches: 4. Germline V gives CDR1 SGHAT, CDR2 FQNNGV. The CDR3 bases are TGTGCCAGCAGCTTAGGTAGGGACAGGGTCAATGAGCAGTTCTTC. It is translated as CASSLGRDRVNEQFF.

The chain recombines TRBV4-1 with TRBJ1-2; weak D call: TRBD1 (6 bases). Germline CDR1 MGHRA, CDR2 YSYEKL. This CDR3 region has 16 residues. Trimming shortened V by 4 bases and J by 0 bases, and 15 bases separated the two germline ends. CDR3 bases: TGCGCCAGCAGCCGAGATACAGGGCTTTCTAACTATGGCTACACCTTC. Protein: CASSRDTGLSNYGYTF.

This clonotype has only a few counts. The rearrangement links TRBV4-2 to TRBJ2-3; TRBD1 is a possible D gene (6 bases). In germline, CDR1 is LGHNA, CDR2 YNFKEQ. V was cut by 0 bases and J by 2 bases, with 12 bases left in between. This CDR3 has 16 residues. CDR3 nucleotide sequence: TGTGCCAGCAGCCAAGATATCCGGGACAACACAGATACGCAGTATTTT. Translated: CASSQDIRDNTDTQYF.

V usage is TRBV29-1 and J usage is TRBJ2-7; 7 nucleotides agree with TRBD1. The CDR3 loop spans 11 amino acids. The trim removed 5 bases at V and 6 bases at J, leaving 4 bases unmatched. Germline V lookup: CDR1 SQVTM, CDR2 ANQGSEA. CDR3: CSVRQGFEQYF. CDR3 bases: TGCAGCGTTCGACAGGGATTCGAGCAGTACTTC.

This clonotype was observed a handful of times. The chain employs TRBV14 and TRBJ1-1, with D possibly matching TRBD1 (5 bases). The germline V and J ends were trimmed by 4 bases and 6 bases, with 9 bases remaining between them. CDR1 SGHDN and CDR2 FVKESK come from the germline V gene. This CDR3 comprises 12 residues. DNA of the CDR3: TGTGCCAGCAGCCGCTCAGGGCCTGAAGCTTTCTTT. It specifies CASSRSGPEAFF.

V usage is TRBV2 and J usage is TRBJ2-3; maybe TRBD2 (5 bases). The CDR3 has 16 residues. The V gene's germline CDR1 is SNHLY and CDR2 FYNNEI. The V end was cut by 8 bases, the J end by 0 bases, with 18 bases between. The CDR3, as DNA: TGTGCCAGCGGGGAGTCAGGCCTACATAGCACAGATACGCAGTATTTT. This gives the protein CASGESGLHSTDTQYF.

This clonotype has more than one count but fewer than ten. This chain links TRBV3-1 with TRBJ1-2, with D possibly being TRBD1 (6 bases). This CDR3 spans 14 amino acids. Per the germline V gene, CDR1 is LGHDT and CDR2 is YNNKEL (reference sequence). V lost 1 base and J lost 6, with 12 bases in between. For the CDR3, the DNA is TGTGCCAGCAGCCAAGTCAGGGGAACGGATGGCTACACCTTC. Amino acid sequence: CASSQVRGTDGYTF.

This clonotype was seen only a few times. This chain connects TRBV4-2 to TRBJ2-5, with 8 positions matching TRBD1. Germline V gene lookup returns CDR1 LGHNA and CDR2 YNFKEQ. Trimming took 4 bases from V and 4 from J; bases not matched to a gene: 8. The CDR3 covers 15 residues. The CDR3 loop reads CASSRKTGVSETQYF. The CDR3 nucleotides read TGTGCCAGCAGCCGAAAGACAGGGGTATCAGAGACCCAGTACTTC.

The chain joins TRBV6-6 to TRBJ1-5, with unresolved D. The CDR3 loop spans 15 amino acids. V lost 2 bases, J lost 6 bases, and 14 bases lay in between. Germline CDR1 reads MNHNY; CDR2 reads SVGAGI (reference sequence). DNA of the CDR3: TGTGCCAGCAGTTACCCAGCGGGAACGGGTCAGCCCCAGCATTTT. Translating it yields CASSYPAGTGQPQHF.

This chain joins TRBV11-1 and TRBJ2-3; D gene unclear. The V end lost 2 bases, the J end lost 3 bases, and 9 bases lay between the germline ends. Germline V gives CDR1 SGHAT, CDR2 FQDESV (reference sequence). This CDR3 has 14 residues. The CDR3 region is CASSLSDSTDTQYF. CDR3 coding DNA: TGTGCCAGCAGCTTAAGTGACTCTACAGATACGCAGTATTTT.

This clonotype was observed a handful of times. This chain's CDR3 is CASSGTAGANVLTF. CDR3 nucleotides: TGTGCCAGCAGTGGGACTGCTGGGGCCAACGTCCTGACTTTC. The V call is TRBV6-2 or TRBV6-3, the J call TRBJ2-6; tentatively, D is TRBD2 (6 bases). The CDR3 runs 14 residues. V gave up 5 bases and J gave up 2 bases, with 7 bases separating them. CDR1 MNHEY and CDR2 SVGEGT come from the germline V gene.

The rearrangement links TRBV12-3 or TRBV12-4 to TRBJ2-2, with D unresolved. The CDR3 sequence is 13 residues long. V was pared by 8 bases and J by 7 bases, with 14 bases between. CDR3 in amino acids: CASGRAADGELFF. CDR3 DNA sequence: TGTGCCAGCGGTAGGGCGGCGGACGGGGAGCTGTTTTTT.

This clonotype has a handful of counts. V usage is TRBV7-2 and J usage is TRBJ2-6; D is ambiguous. The CDR3 loop spans 17 amino acids. Trimming removed 3 bases at V and 1 base at J, with 13 bases between. The germline V gene encodes CDR1 SGHTA and CDR2 FQGNSA. CDR3 loop: CASSLRPLTSGANVLTF. CDR3 nucleotides: TGTGCCAGCAGCTTGAGACCATTAACTTCTGGGGCCAACGTCCTGACTTTC.

This clonotype was counted ten times or more. The chain joins TRBV12-3 or TRBV12-4 to TRBJ2-1; perhaps TRBD1 as D (5 bases). The CDR3 loop spans 17 amino acids. Trimming shortened V by 3 bases and J by 0 bases, and 15 bases separated the two germline ends. The CDR3 DNA sequence: TGTGCCAGCAGTTTTATTGGGGCCTTTAGCTCCTACAATGAGCAGTTCTTC. It yields the protein CASSFIGAFSSYNEQFF.

V is TRBV6-5 and J is TRBJ1-4, with 8 bases that match TRBD1. The germline V gene encodes CDR1 MNHEY and CDR2 SVGAGI. The CDR3 consists of 13 residues. The V and J ends lost 11 bases and 6 bases, in that order; junction bases with no gene match: 8. Here the CDR3 DNA reads TGTGCCGTCCGGGACAGGCATGATGAAAAACTGTTTTTT. It encodes CAVRDRHDEKLFF.

The chain couples TRBV5-6 to TRBJ1-6; a weak D match, TRBD1 (5 bases). Germline-derived CDR1 and CDR2 are SGHDT and YYEEEE. CDR3 length equals 16 residues. The V end lost 1 base, the J end lost 7 bases, and 15 bases lay between the germline ends. The CDR3 DNA is TGTGCCAGCAGCTTGTTACCGGGACGGATAAATTCACCCCTCCACTTT. This encodes CASSLLPGRINSPLHF.

The chain employs TRBV9 and TRBJ2-3, with a weak D call TRBD2 (6 bases). V lost 7 bases and J 0 bases, leaving 21 bases between the germline ends. The CDR3 totals 17 residues. Germline CDR1 reads SGDLS; CDR2 reads YYNGEE. Here the CDR3 reads CASAKRASFFSTDTQYF. CDR3 nucleotides: TGTGCCAGCGCGAAGCGGGCCTCCTTTTTTAGCACAGATACGCAGTATTTT.

The J gene is TRBJ1-4, the V gene TRBV6-5; 9 bases line up with TRBD1. V trimming: 6 bases; J trimming: 6 bases; junction bases outside the gene matches: 5. The CDR3 consists of 14 residues. Germline values: CDR1 MNHEY, CDR2 SVGAGI. The CDR3 DNA reads TGTGCCAGCAGCGGACAGGGGTCTTATGAAAAACTGTTTTTT. It translates to CASSGQGSYEKLFF.